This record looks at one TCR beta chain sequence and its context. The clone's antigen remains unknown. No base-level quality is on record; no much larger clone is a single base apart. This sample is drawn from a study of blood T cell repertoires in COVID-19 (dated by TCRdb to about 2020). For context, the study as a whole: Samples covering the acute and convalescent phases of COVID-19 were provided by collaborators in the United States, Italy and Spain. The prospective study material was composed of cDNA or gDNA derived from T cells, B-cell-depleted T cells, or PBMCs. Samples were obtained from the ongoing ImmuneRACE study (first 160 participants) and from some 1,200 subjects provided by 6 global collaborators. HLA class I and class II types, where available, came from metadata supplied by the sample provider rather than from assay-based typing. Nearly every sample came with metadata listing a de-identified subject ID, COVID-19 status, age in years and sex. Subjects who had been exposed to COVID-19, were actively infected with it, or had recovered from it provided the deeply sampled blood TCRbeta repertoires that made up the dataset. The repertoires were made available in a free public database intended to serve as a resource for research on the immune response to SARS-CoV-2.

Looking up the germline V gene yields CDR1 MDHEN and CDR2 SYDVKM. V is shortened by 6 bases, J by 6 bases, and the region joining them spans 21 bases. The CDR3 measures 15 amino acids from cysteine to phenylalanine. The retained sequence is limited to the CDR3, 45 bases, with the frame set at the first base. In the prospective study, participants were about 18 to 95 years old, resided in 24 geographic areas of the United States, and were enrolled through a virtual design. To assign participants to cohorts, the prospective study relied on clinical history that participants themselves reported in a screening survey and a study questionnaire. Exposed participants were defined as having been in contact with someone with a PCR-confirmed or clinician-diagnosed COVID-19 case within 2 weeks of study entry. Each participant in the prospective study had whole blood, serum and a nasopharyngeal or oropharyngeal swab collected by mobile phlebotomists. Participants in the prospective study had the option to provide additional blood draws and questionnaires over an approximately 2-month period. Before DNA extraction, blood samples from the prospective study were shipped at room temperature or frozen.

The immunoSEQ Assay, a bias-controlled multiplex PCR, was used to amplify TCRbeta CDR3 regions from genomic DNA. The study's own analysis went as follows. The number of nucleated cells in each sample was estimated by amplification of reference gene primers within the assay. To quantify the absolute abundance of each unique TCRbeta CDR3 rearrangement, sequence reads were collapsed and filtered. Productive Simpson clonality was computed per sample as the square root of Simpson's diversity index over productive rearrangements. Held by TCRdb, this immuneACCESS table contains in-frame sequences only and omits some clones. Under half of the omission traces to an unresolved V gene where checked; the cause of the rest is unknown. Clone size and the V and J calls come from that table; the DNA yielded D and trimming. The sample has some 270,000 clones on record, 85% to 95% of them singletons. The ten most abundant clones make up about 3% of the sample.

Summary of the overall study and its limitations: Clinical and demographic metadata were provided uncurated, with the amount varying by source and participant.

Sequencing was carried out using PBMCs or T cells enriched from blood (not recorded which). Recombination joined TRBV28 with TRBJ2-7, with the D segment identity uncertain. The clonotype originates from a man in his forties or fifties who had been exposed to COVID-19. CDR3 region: CASSPRRGTLTEQYF. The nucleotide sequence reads TGTGCCAGCAGCCCCCGGCGAGGAACCCTCACCGAGCAGTACTTC.